Listed below are T cell receptor beta chains from one sample, sequenced in a study of blood T cell repertoires in COVID-19. Clones were sequenced by immunoSEQ multiplex PCR, and TCRdb holds only the in-frame ones, with some missing. This table holds about 140,000 clones, 81% found once. The source material was peripheral blood. Source of these receptors: a woman aged 55-69 years with active or convalescent COVID-19. CDR3s include the opening cysteine and the closing phenylalanine or tryptophan. Each record gives: CDR3 length, V gene, clone size, CDR3 protein. Part of the rows lack a size; the others show once, few, many or a class for expanded clones.

>12|TRBV11-2|.
CASSPRVDTQYF
>15|TRBV7-9|.
CASSSGQGPNEKLFF
>16|TRBV28|.
CASSLLTGGSLYEQYF
>14|TRBV4-1|.
CASSRGSNNSPLHF
>13|TRBV24-1|.
CATSDPTGYGYTF
>15|TRBV5-1|.
CASSPGVSSYNEQFF
>15|TRBV5-1|once
CASSSGLGGFDEQFF
>14|TRBV6-2/TRBV6-3|few
CASSYTGSNYGYTF
>15|TRBV11-2|.
CASSSTGVFRNEQYF
>17|TRBV23-1|.
CASSQSGQGDRNQPQHF
>12|TRBV29-1|.
CSGTGGEETQYF
>20|TRBV5-1|once
CASSPRRDRGMGSNTGELFF
>14|TRBV28|.
CAIRPGQPNEKLFF
>12|TRBV10-3|.
CAISESGNEQFF
>15|TRBV11-2|.
CASSLGSGLNSPLHF
>13|TRBV30|.
CAWGRHGTYEQYF
>14|TRBV7-2|.
CASSFNRGYSPLHF
>15|TRBV9|.
CASSPATTGVGGYTF
>16|TRBV5-1|.
CASSPAVLVLTDTQYF
>14|TRBV10-3|.
CAIRPGTENTEAFF
>15|TRBV21-1|.
CASSSRASSNQPQHF
>13|TRBV11-3|.
CASSLVRGSEAFF
>15|TRBV2|once
CASSEARLGAGRKFF
>15|TRBV28|.
CASSLSGTGVYEQYF
>16|TRBV5-1|.
CASSSGANSLNYGYTF
>14|TRBV27|few
CASSLSGGESPLHF
>12|TRBV28|.
CASSPQGYEQYF
>14|TRBV5-1|.
CASSQTTGSYGYTF
>15|TRBV27|.
CASSLSAGGPDEQYF
>14|TRBV18|.
CASSPPTGGETQYF
>13|TRBV4-3|.
CASSQDRRQPQFF
>15|TRBV10-3|.
CAISEHNSMNTEAFF
>14|TRBV19|once
CASSIQGRNQPQHF
>15|TRBV28|.
CASRKPNRADTEAFF
>15|TRBV19|.
CASGALDRDNTEAFF
>13|TRBV29-1|.
CSVLPDISDTQYF
>18|TRBV25-1|.
CASSGPSGTGRAVETQYF
>14|TRBV19|.
CASRRTSIAETQYF
>15|TRBV28|.
CASSLPGQGAEGYTF
>16|TRBV3-1/TRBV3-2|.
CASSQDQRGRGETQYF
>16|TRBV5-6|few
CASSVSGTGGYNEQFF
>14|TRBV7-2|.
CASSLGGGPYEQYF
>15|TRBV5-5|.
CASSPVTGENEKLFF
>19|TRBV16|.
CASSQIGPGTGFTGNTIYF
>13|TRBV6-5|.
CASTMDGGETQYF
>16|TRBV27|.
CASSLSMAGGGETQYF
>16|TRBV7-2|.
CASSPPGLGGYNEQFF
>17|TRBV5-6|.
CASSSIYSPLAKNIQYF
>17|TRBV25-1|.
CASSEYGFQGDTGELFF
>14|TRBV9|.
CASSWSGQTDTQYF
>13|TRBV28|.
CASLLAGANEQFF
>14|TRBV29-1|.
CSAVRDRGTDTQYF
>14|TRBV7-2|.
CASSLGLIQGTQYF
>15|TRBV6-1|.
CASSETGTSNQPQHF
>16|TRBV9|.
CASSVGPGGNTGELFF
>13|TRBV5-1|once
CASSLVGQFEAFF
>14|TRBV27|few
CASSLSRANSPLHF